This T cell receptor (beta chain) was observed in a study of T cells after yellow fever vaccination. This CDR3 is built from 11 residues. Trimming removed 3 bases from V and 9 bases from J; junction bases left unmatched: 1. Germline V CDR1 and CDR2: GTSNPN, SVGIG (reference sequence). TCRdb fed the 5' RACE reads into MiXCR, producing one record per CDR3 protein. This sample has 250,000 to 300,000 distinct CDR3 sequences, with 7.5% to 9% found just once. This clonotype was seen repeatedly, ten times or more. V gene TRBV30 combines with J gene TRBJ2-1, with 8 bases aligning to TRBD2. This specimen consisted of CD4+ T cells sorted from PBMCs, obtained 5 days after the yellow fever booster vaccination. The receptor was isolated from a young man who received the YFV17D yellow fever vaccine. Here the CDR3 reads CAWRLAGEQFF. The CDR3 coding sequence is TGTGCCTGGAGGCTAGCGGGTGAGCAGTTCTTC. Using reference TRBV30 and TRBJ2-1 for the parts outside the CDR3, the full variable domain is SQTIHQWPATLVQPVGSPLSLECTVEGTSNPNLYWYRQAAGRGLQLLFYSVGIGQISSEVPQNLSASRPQDRQFILSSKKLLLSDSGFYLCAWRLAGEQFFGPGTRLTVL.